A single sample gave rise to the 29 T cell receptor beta chains below, sequenced in a study of blood T cell repertoires in COVID-19. Repertoires were generated with immunoSEQ multiplex PCR, while TCRdb's copy carries only in-frame clones and drops some. The sample yields under 200,000 clones, about 82% seen once. Sequencing was done on a sample of PBMCs or T cells enriched from blood (not recorded which). The receptors derive from a man aged 40-49 years with acute COVID-19.

The chain uses TRBV6-5 and TRBJ2-4; TRBD1 agrees at 7 bases. CDR1 MNHEY and CDR2 SVGAGI come from the germline V gene. This CDR3 comprises 13 residues. J gave up 6 bases and V 2 bases, and 1 base lay outside the gene matches. CDR3 loop: CASSYRDRNIQYF. Written as DNA, the CDR3 is TGTGCCAGCAGTTACCGGGACAGAAACATTCAGTACTTC.

The chain joins TRBV5-6 to TRBJ2-2; 12 bases are shared with TRBD2. V was clipped by 4 bases and J by 3 bases; unmatched bases: 1. Germline V gene data show CDR1 as SGHDT and CDR2 as YYEEEE. The CDR3 runs to 15 residues. In DNA, the CDR3 is TGTGCCAGCAGCAGACTAGCGGGAGACACCGGGGAGCTGTTTTTT. Its protein product is CASSRLAGDTGELFF. The full variable domain, with the rest looked up from reference TRBV5-6 and TRBJ2-2, is DAGVTQSPTHLIKTRGQQVTLRCSPKSGHDTVSWYQQALGQGPQFIFQYYEEEERQRGNFPDRFSGHQFPNYSSELNVNALLLGDSALYLCASSRLAGDTGELFFGEGSRLTVL.

The rearrangement uses TRBV11-2 and TRBJ2-7; 8 nucleotides agree with TRBD2. This CDR3 contains 14 residues. V gave up 6 bases and J gave up 0 bases; unmatched junction bases: 4. CDR1 SGHAT and CDR2 FQNNGV come from the germline V gene. The CDR3 DNA reads TGTGCCAGCAGAGGCGGGAGGTCCTCCTACGAGCAGTACTTC. Protein product: CASRGGRSSYEQYF.

V is TRBV28 and J is TRBJ2-1; no definite D call. The CDR3 spans 11 residues. The V gene's germline CDR1 is MDHEN and CDR2 SYDVKM. V dropped 10 bases and J dropped 4 bases, with 8 bases sitting between them. DNA for the CDR3: TGTGCCATGGGCCCATACAATGAGCAGTTCTTC. This translates into CAMGPYNEQFF.

The chain carries TRBV28 and TRBJ2-7; D perhaps matches TRBD2 (6 bases). The germline CDR1 and CDR2 sequences are MDHEN and SYDVKM. With 3 bases removed from V and 5 bases from J, the gap between germline ends came to 8 bases. The CDR3 spans 12 residues. CDR3 nucleotide sequence: TGTGCCAGCAGTTTGCGCGGGGACGAGCAGTACTTC. Its protein is CASSLRGDEQYF.

The rearrangement joins TRBV2 to TRBJ1-1; no clear D. CDR3 length: 12 amino acids. V was shortened by 4 bases and J by 11 bases, with 14 bases between the two germline ends. The germline V gene has CDR1 SNHLY and CDR2 FYNNEI. The CDR3 protein is CASSVRRTEAFF. The CDR3 region has the DNA TGTGCCAGCAGTGTGCGGAGGACGGAGGCTTTCTTT. Full variable domain (missing parts from reference TRBV2 and TRBJ1-1): EPEVTQTPSHQVTQMGQEVILRCVPISNHLYFYWYRQILGQKVEFLVSFYNNEISEKSEIFDDQFSVERPDGSNFTLKIRSTKLEDSAMYFCASSVRRTEAFFGQGTRLTVV.

Only a few counts were recorded for this clone. CDR3 coding DNA: TGTGCCAGCAGTGAAGTCGCGGGAGCCCAGTACTTC. Its protein product is CASSEVAGAQYF. The V gene is TRBV2, the J gene TRBJ2-7; 7 bases fit TRBD2. Germline V gene data show CDR1 as SNHLY and CDR2 as FYNNEI. CDR3 length equals 12 residues. V lost 1 base and J lost 10; bases outside the gene matches: 4. The entire variable domain, with the rest obtained from reference TRBV2 and TRBJ2-7, is as follows: EPEVTQTPSHQVTQMGQEVILRCVPISNHLYFYWYRQILGQKVEFLVSFYNNEISEKSEIFDDQFSVERPDGSNFTLKIRSTKLEDSAMYFCASSEVAGAQYFGPGTRLTVT.

The chain has TRBV6-5 and TRBJ2-5; TRBD1 matches 10 bases. This CDR3 is 15 amino acids long. V shed 6 bases, J shed 2 bases, and the junction held 6 bases outside the gene matches. Germline V gene lookup returns CDR1 MNHEY and CDR2 SVGAGI. The CDR3 DNA reads TGTGCCAGCAGCCGCGACAGGGGGCGGCAAGAGACCCAGTACTTC. Protein: CASSRDRGRQETQYF.

The chain recombines TRBV27 with TRBJ2-3; TRBD2 agrees at 12 bases. The germline V gene has CDR1 MNHEY and CDR2 SMNVEV (reference sequence). The CDR3 has 19 amino acids. Losses at the gene ends were 2 bases for V and 3 bases for J; bases not matched to a gene: 12. CDR3 nucleotides: TGTGCCAGCAGTTTAATCGCCCTAGCGGGAGGGCCCTGGACAGATACGCAGTATTTT. Protein: CASSLIALAGGPWTDTQYF.

This chain links TRBV5-5 with TRBJ2-3, with D tentatively TRBD2 (5 bases). Germline V gives CDR1 SGHKS, CDR2 YYEKEE (reference sequence). Trimming removed 1 base from V and 2 bases from J, with 14 bases in between. CDR3 length: 16 amino acids. The CDR3 DNA is TGTGCCAGCAGCTTGCGGTTCGAGCGGTCCACAGATACGCAGTATTTT. Its translation: CASSLRFERSTDTQYF.

This chain uses TRBV11-2 with TRBJ2-2, with D unresolved. The CDR3 loop spans 16 amino acids. Trimming shortened V by 1 base and J by 4 bases, and 13 bases separated the two germline ends. Germline CDR1 is SGHAT and CDR2 is FQNNGV. The CDR3 loop is CASSLVRVSSTGELFF. The DNA for the CDR3 is TGTGCCAGCAGCTTAGTTCGGGTTTCGAGCACCGGGGAGCTGTTTTTT.

This chain joins TRBV4-2 and TRBJ1-5; 11 nucleotides line up with TRBD1. The CDR3 spans 16 residues. CDR1 is LGHNA, CDR2 YNFKEQ, per germline. Trimming took 1 base from V and 8 from J; bases not matched to a gene: 7. This CDR3 is CASSQGGTGGEKPQHF. Written as DNA, the CDR3 is TGTGCCAGCAGCCAAGGGGGGACAGGGGGTGAAAAGCCCCAGCATTTT.

V gene TRBV5-1 combines with J gene TRBJ2-7; tentative D call: TRBD2 (5 bases). The V end was cut by 0 bases, the J end by 2 bases, with 15 bases between. The CDR3 has 16 amino acids. CDR1 is SGHRS and CDR2 is YFSETQ in the germline V gene. The DNA for the CDR3 is TGCGCCAGCAGCTTGGAGGCCGCCGGACTCCCCTACGAGCAGTACTTC. Translated: CASSLEAAGLPYEQYF.

The chain carries TRBV5-1 and TRBJ1-1; 9 bases are a match to TRBD1. Germline V gene data show CDR1 as SGHRS and CDR2 as YFSETQ. CDR3 size: 14 residues. The ends lost 3 bases at V and 4 bases at J; junction bases unmatched: 4. The CDR3 here is CASSSGQGLTEAFF. CDR3 DNA sequence: TGCGCCAGCAGCTCCGGACAGGGGCTCACTGAAGCTTTCTTT.

The chain has TRBV20-1 and TRBJ2-1, with 9 bases lining up with TRBD1. The length of the CDR3 is 11 residues. Germline lookup yields CDR1 DFQATT and CDR2 SNEGSKA (reference sequence). The CDR3 DNA reads as TGCAGCCGGGACAGGGTCAATGAGCAGTTCTTC. Protein product: CSRDRVNEQFF.

The V call is TRBV30, the J call TRBJ1-1; 8 bases map to TRBD1. The CDR3 length is 15 residues. The trim removed 1 base at V and 2 bases at J, leaving 6 bases unmatched. CDR1 GTSNPN and CDR2 SVGIG come from the germline V gene (reference sequence). The CDR3 DNA reads as TGTGCCTGGAGTGACCTGGGACAGGCTAACACTGAAGCTTTCTTT. Translated: CAWSDLGQANTEAFF.

V usage is TRBV11-2 and J usage is TRBJ2-1; D not certain. Trimming left V 2 bases short and J 7 bases short, with 6 bases between. CDR1 is SGHAT, CDR2 FQNNGV, per germline. This CDR3 region has 12 residues. In DNA, the CDR3 is TGTGCCAGCAGCTTACAGGAAAATGAGCAGTTCTTC. This translates into CASSLQENEQFF.

The V gene is TRBV4-2, the J gene TRBJ1-4, with D possibly being TRBD1 (5 bases). CDR3 length: 15 amino acids. CDR1 LGHNA and CDR2 YNFKEQ come from the germline V gene. V lost 2 bases and J 5 bases, leaving 12 bases between the germline ends. The CDR3 DNA sequence: TGTGCCAGCAGCCAAAGCGAACAGGTCAATGAAAAACTGTTTTTT. This codes for CASSQSEQVNEKLFF.

This chain joins TRBV4-1 and TRBJ1-5; TRBD1 matches 7 bases. From germline, CDR1 is MGHRA and CDR2 YSYEKL. J lost 4 bases, V lost 2 bases, and 8 bases had no gene match. The CDR3 runs to 16 residues. CDR3 loop: CASSQFGTANNQPQHF. CDR3 coding DNA: TGCGCCAGCAGCCAATTTGGGACAGCAAATAATCAGCCCCAGCATTTT.

Only one count was recorded for this clone. The gene calls are TRBV6-5 and TRBJ1-6; 8 bases align to TRBD1. J gave up 7 bases and V 2 bases, and 4 bases lay outside the gene matches. Germline loops: CDR1 MNHEY, CDR2 SVGAGI. The CDR3 has 15 amino acids. The DNA for the CDR3 is TGTGCCAGCAGTTACCGGGGACAGGAAAATTCACCCCTCCACTTT. Translating gives CASSYRGQENSPLHF.

The table lists this clone with a few counts. V gene TRBV3-1 (or the pseudogene TRBV3-2) combines with J gene TRBJ2-1; 8 nucleotides match TRBD1. The CDR3 loop spans 15 amino acids. V dropped 4 bases and J dropped 8; count of bases not matched to a gene: 10. Germline assignment: CDR1 LGHDT and CDR2 YNNKEL (reference sequence). CDR3 region: CASSRRPQGAHEQFF. CDR3 nucleotide sequence: TGTGCCAGCAGCCGCCGACCCCAGGGGGCTCATGAGCAGTTCTTC.

J is TRBJ2-3 and V is TRBV29-1; no clear D gene. This CDR3 is 13 amino acids long. Germline CDR1 reads SQVTM; CDR2 reads ANQGSEA. V was cut by 4 bases and J by 3 bases, with 11 bases left in between. CDR3 residues: CSVGGVLTDTQYF. The CDR3 DNA is TGCAGCGTTGGTGGAGTTTTAACAGATACGCAGTATTTT.

The chain recombines TRBV6-5 with TRBJ1-3; D is perhaps TRBD1 (6 bases). Deletions cut 2 bases from V and 0 bases from J, with 11 bases between. CDR1 is MNHEY, CDR2 SVGAGI, per germline. This CDR3 has 16 amino acids. The CDR3 DNA is TGTGCCAGCAGTTACGAGGGGGGGATCTCTGGAAACACCATATATTTT. Encoded protein: CASSYEGGISGNTIYF.

The chain recombines TRBV5-6 with TRBJ2-7; 8 nucleotides line up with TRBD2. Trimming at V came to 0 bases and at J to 2 bases, leaving 4 bases not matched to a gene. CDR3 length: 15 amino acids. Germline CDR1 reads SGHDT; CDR2 reads YYEEEE. The CDR3 is CASSLEYSGTYEQYF. In nucleotides, the CDR3 is TGTGCCAGCAGCTTGGAGTATAGCGGGACCTACGAGCAGTACTTC. Full variable domain (remainder filled in from reference TRBV5-6 and TRBJ2-7): DAGVTQSPTHLIKTRGQQVTLRCSPKSGHDTVSWYQQALGQGPQFIFQYYEEEERQRGNFPDRFSGHQFPNYSSELNVNALLLGDSALYLCASSLEYSGTYEQYFGPGTRLTVT.

This rearrangement joins TRBV5-1 to TRBJ1-1, with no clear D. Germline V gene data show CDR1 as SGHRS and CDR2 as YFSETQ. CDR3 size: 13 residues. V lost 2 bases and J 5 bases, leaving 10 bases between the germline ends. The CDR3 DNA is TGCGCCAGCAGCTTTGCAGGAAATACTGAAGCTTTCTTT. It encodes CASSFAGNTEAFF.

The V gene is TRBV9, the J gene TRBJ2-5; perhaps TRBD1 as D (8 bases). V was clipped by 0 bases and J by 1 base, with 25 bases between them. The CDR3 loop spans 20 amino acids. The V gene's germline CDR1 is SGDLS and CDR2 YYNGEE. CDR3 residues: CASSVAGGGLRQGAQETQYF. CDR3 in DNA: TGTGCCAGCAGCGTAGCTGGGGGGGGACTCAGGCAGGGGGCCCAAGAGACCCAGTACTTC.

A note on this clone: One end of the junction varies from germline; a read error may be responsible. This sequence joins TRBV3-1 (or the pseudogene TRBV3-2) and TRBJ2-3; 12 nucleotides agree with TRBD2. Germline V gene data show CDR1 as LGHDT and CDR2 as YNNKEL (reference sequence). The CDR3 has 21 residues. The CDR3 DNA follows: TGTGCCTGCAGCCAACGAATGGGACAGAATGAGACTAGCGGGAGCCCAGATACGCAGTATTTT. It encodes CACSQRMGQNETSGSPDTQYF.

J is TRBJ2-3 and V is TRBV18; the D is unclear. The length of the CDR3 is 13 residues. The ends were cut back, 3 bases at V and 5 bases at J, with 9 bases in the middle. Germline V CDR1 and CDR2: KGHSH, LQKENI. CDR3 loop: CASSPGQKDTQYF. For the CDR3, the DNA is TGTGCCAGCTCACCTGGGCAGAAAGATACGCAGTATTTT.

About this clone itself: Relative to the germline gene, one junction end is altered; a read error may explain this. The CDR3 region is CASSPRDISDNEQFF. CDR3 nucleotide sequence: TGTGCCAGCAGCCCTCGGGACATCTCCGACAATGAGCAGTTCTTC. This chain links TRBV9 with TRBJ2-1; possible D gene TRBD1, 6 bases. CDR1 is SGDLS and CDR2 is YYNGEE in the germline V gene. CDR3 length: 15 amino acids.